These 14 T cell receptor beta chains came from one sample sequenced in a study of cytomegalovirus exposure and HLA in healthy donors. The PCR had 60 Vbeta and 13 Jbeta primers. Data came from immunoSEQ multiplex PCR; TCRdb stores just in-frame clones and leaves some out. Among about 140,000 clones listed, approximately 80% were seen once. Sequenced sample: PBMCs. The origin of the receptors is a woman aged 60-70 years in good health and CMV-seropositive.

The chain joins TRBV2 to TRBJ1-3, with 9 bases matching TRBD1. Per germline, CDR1 SNHLY and CDR2 FYNNEI. V lost 6 bases, J lost 6 bases, and 3 bases stayed unmatched. The CDR3 has 13 residues. CDR3 coding DNA: TGTGCCAGCAGACAGGGGGCTTCAAACACCATATATTTT. Amino acid sequence: CASRQGASNTIYF.

This clone appeared a few times. The genes are TRBV28 and TRBJ2-3; D remains unclear. The CDR3 extends over 11 amino acids. Trimming pared 8 bases from V and 3 bases from J, leaving 6 bases between. Germline values: CDR1 MDHEN, CDR2 SYDVKM. The CDR3 nucleotides read TGTGCCAGCCTGCAGACAGATACGCAGTATTTT. This translates into CASLQTDTQYF.

This clone has just one count. V usage is TRBV28 and J usage is TRBJ1-4; 7 bases match TRBD1. CDR3 length equals 15 residues. CDR1 MDHEN and CDR2 SYDVKM come from the germline V gene. V lost 2 bases to trimming and J lost 8 bases; unmatched junction nucleotides: 8. CDR3 loop: CASSLLQTGPEKLFF. The DNA for the CDR3 is TGTGCCAGCAGTTTACTACAGACAGGGCCCGAAAAACTGTTTTTT.

The chain uses TRBV9 and TRBJ1-1; possible D gene TRBD1, 6 bases. CDR1 SGDLS and CDR2 YYNGEE come from the germline V gene. With 4 bases removed from V and 4 bases from J, the gap between germline ends came to 17 bases. CDR3 length: 15 residues. CDR3 bases: TGTGCCAGCAGCTTAGACGGACAGCCGGGCACTGAAGCTTTCTTT. Protein product: CASSLDGQPGTEAFF.

V usage is TRBV11-2 and J usage is TRBJ2-4; the D gene is possibly TRBD1 (5 bases). Trimming took off 5 bases at V and 2 bases at J, with 13 bases between the two ends. CDR1 SGHAT and CDR2 FQNNGV come from the germline V gene. The CDR3 extends over 15 amino acids. In nucleotides, the CDR3 is TGTGCCAGCAGCAAATACAGGCTATCCAAAAACATTCAGTACTTC. Its translation: CASSKYRLSKNIQYF.

This clone is a singleton in its sample. The chain has TRBV19 and TRBJ1-4; TRBD1 might be the D (5 bases). The CDR3 length is 13 residues. Deletions cut 5 bases from V and 5 bases from J, with 9 bases between. Germline CDR1 and CDR2: LNHDA and SQIVND (reference sequence). The CDR3 DNA reads TGTGCCAGTAGTGTGCAGGGAAATGAAAAACTGTTTTTT. Translation: CASSVQGNEKLFF. Combining the CDR3 with reference TRBV19 and TRBJ1-4 gives the whole variable domain DGGITQSPKYLFRKEGQNVTLSCEQNLNHDAMYWYRQDPGQGLRLIYYSQIVNDFQKGDIAEGYSVSREKKESFPLTVTSAQKNPTAFYLCASSVQGNEKLFFGSGTQLSVL.

This sequence joins TRBV5-6 and TRBJ2-5; TRBD1 is a possible D gene (5 bases). Trimming shortened V by 0 bases and J by 4 bases, and 7 bases separated the two germline ends. The germline V gene has CDR1 SGHDT and CDR2 YYEEEE. This CDR3 spans 13 amino acids. CDR3 DNA sequence: TGTGCCAGCAGCTTGGGACAGCGAGAGACCCAGTACTTC. Its translation is CASSLGQRETQYF.

The chain employs TRBV4-2 and TRBJ1-4, with D possibly TRBD1 on 6 matching bases. Deletions cut 0 bases from V and 4 bases from J, with 12 bases between. This CDR3 comprises 16 residues. The germline V gene encodes CDR1 LGHNA and CDR2 YNFKEQ. This chain's CDR3 is CASSQDPQGHNEKLFF. Here the CDR3 DNA reads TGTGCCAGCAGCCAAGATCCACAGGGACATAATGAAAAACTGTTTTTT.

V and J are TRBV28 and TRBJ1-5; 8 nucleotides agree with TRBD1. From germline, CDR1 is MDHEN and CDR2 SYDVKM. V dropped 5 bases and J dropped 2; count of bases not matched to a gene: 5. The CDR3 runs to 15 residues. CDR3 sequence reads: CASSEQGVGNQPQHF. CDR3 in DNA: TGTGCCAGCAGTGAACAGGGGGTTGGCAATCAGCCCCAGCATTTT.

This chain links TRBV7-2 with TRBJ1-1; D remains unclear. The CDR3 is made up of 13 amino acids. Trimming left V 1 base short and J 11 bases short, with 14 bases between. Germline lookup yields CDR1 SGHTA and CDR2 FQGNSA. CDR3 amino acids: CASSLVGQTGAFF. DNA for the CDR3: TGTGCCAGCAGCTTAGTGGGTCAGACTGGTGCTTTCTTT. The full variable domain, its missing parts supplied by reference TRBV7-2 and TRBJ1-1, is GAGVSQSPSNKVTEKGKDVELRCDPISGHTALYWYRQSLGQGLEFLIYFQGNSAPDKSGLPSDRFSAERTGGSVSTLTIQRTQQEDSAVYLCASSLVGQTGAFFGQGTRLTVV.

This chain links TRBV28 with TRBJ2-2; a possible D gene is TRBD2 (6 bases). Germline assignment: CDR1 MDHEN and CDR2 SYDVKM. The V end was cut by 4 bases, the J end by 10 bases, with 16 bases between. The CDR3 totals 14 residues. CDR3 DNA: TGTGCCAGCAGTTCTCCGGGACTCCATATGGAGCTGTTTTTT. Translation: CASSSPGLHMELFF.

V and J are TRBV7-8 and TRBJ1-1; D possibly corresponds to TRBD1 (5 bases). Germline loops: CDR1 SGHVS, CDR2 FQNEAQ. V lost 5 bases, J lost 5 bases, and 12 bases lay in between. CDR3 length: 13 residues. This CDR3 is CASSLRVGTEAFF. As DNA, the CDR3 is TGTGCCAGCAGCCTCAGGGTGGGGACTGAAGCTTTCTTT. The full variable domain, its missing parts supplied by reference TRBV7-8 and TRBJ1-1, is GAGVSQSPRYKVAKRGQDVALRCDPISGHVSLFWYQQALGQGPEFLTYFQNEAQLDKSGLPSDRFFAERPEGSVSTLKIQRTQQEDSAVYLCASSLRVGTEAFFGQGTRLTVV.

The chain recombines TRBV6-1 with TRBJ1-2; D gene uncertain. The CDR3 spans 14 residues. Germline-derived CDR1 and CDR2 are MNHNS and SASEGT. The germline V and J ends were trimmed by 7 bases and 8 bases, with 20 bases remaining between them. DNA of the CDR3: TGTGCCAGCACTCCTAGGTCGGGTTTTGGGGGCTACACCTTC. This translates into CASTPRSGFGGYTF.

The chain employs TRBV30 and TRBJ1-5, with D uncertain. Germline CDR1 and CDR2: GTSNPN and SVGIG (reference sequence). V was shortened by 4 bases and J by 2 bases, with 9 bases between the two germline ends. This CDR3 contains 13 residues. CDR3 coding DNA: TGTGCCTGGACGGGAAGGGGCAATCAGCCCCAGCATTTT. Amino acids: CAWTGRGNQPQHF.